A selection of T cell receptor beta chains follows, all from one sample in a study of blood T cell repertoires in COVID-19. Sequenced by immunoSEQ multiplex PCR; TCRdb stores in-frame clones only, minus some. The sample yields 120,000 to 150,000 clones, roughly 80% seen once. Sequencing used peripheral blood. Every receptor here comes from a human donor in a cohort sampled during active COVID-19. Each CDR3 is given with its conserved first and last residue. Fields, in order: clone size, V gene, J gene, D gene, CDR3 DNA, CDR3 protein. A D gene is named only where the DNA matches it firmly. For some rows the clone size is stated as once, few or many, or as a class when expanded; others skip it.

once	TRBV28	TRBJ2-3	TRBD2	TGTGCCAGCAGCTTAGCGGGGGGGGTAGATACGCAGTATTTT	CASSLAGGVDTQYF
-	TRBV24-1	TRBJ2-2	-	TGTGCCACCAGTGATTCGACAGTAAACACCGGGGAGCTGTTTTTT	CATSDSTVNTGELFF
-	TRBV28	TRBJ1-5	-	TGTGCCAGCACTTCCGGGGGGGGTAACAATCAGCCCCAGCATTTT	CASTSGGGNNQPQHF
few	TRBV19	TRBJ2-1	TRBD1	TGTGCCAGTAGGTCCAGGGGGCATGAGCAGTTCTTC	CASRSRGHEQFF
-	TRBV25-1	TRBJ1-2	-	TGTGCCAGCAGTGACTTCTATGGCTACACCTTC	CASSDFYGYTF
-	TRBV7-9	TRBJ2-1	TRBD2	TGTGCCAGCAGCCCTAGCGGGGGAGGCTCCTACAATGAGCAGTTCTTC	CASSPSGGGSYNEQFF
-	TRBV5-1	TRBJ1-2	-	TGCGCCAGCAGCTTGGGGCAGGGGATTAACTATGGCTACACCTTC	CASSLGQGINYGYTF
few	TRBV7-8	TRBJ2-1	-	TGTGCCAGCAGCTTAGCGGTGGCAGGTTCTTACAATGAGCAGTTCTTC	CASSLAVAGSYNEQFF
-	TRBV9	TRBJ2-1	-	TGTGCCAGCAGCGTAGTGGGGTCGACTAACAATGAGCAGTTCTTC	CASSVVGSTNNEQFF
once	TRBV14	TRBJ1-2	-	TGTGCCAGCAGTCGAGGCTTAACCGGACACGTCAACTATGGCTACACCTTC	CASSRGLTGHVNYGYTF
-	TRBV7-9	TRBJ1-2	-	TGTGCCAGCAGCCGTGCGGGACCGAGGGACTATGGCTACACCTTC	CASSRAGPRDYGYTF
-	TRBV7-3	TRBJ2-6	TRBD1	TGTGCCAGCAGCTTGGGACAGCCCACTCGTGGGGCCAACGTCCTGACTTTC	CASSLGQPTRGANVLTF
-	TRBV29-1	TRBJ1-1	-	TGCAGCGTTGAAGGACACTGGGGGGGTGAAGCTTTCTTT	CSVEGHWGGEAFF
few	TRBV6-5	TRBJ2-3	-	TGTGCCAGCAGTTACTCGATTAGTGCAGATACGCAGTATTTT	CASSYSISADTQYF
-	TRBV5-6	TRBJ1-3	-	TGTGCCAGCAGCCCTGGACATGGATCTGGAAACACCATATATTTT	CASSPGHGSGNTIYF
-	TRBV9	TRBJ2-1	-	TGTGCCAGCAGCGTAGAGGCGGGGAGCCAATCGCATGAGCAGTTCTTC	CASSVEAGSQSHEQFF
-	TRBV30	TRBJ2-4	TRBD1	TGTGCCTGGAGTGGGGGGACAGCCCCTAACATTCAGTACTTC	CAWSGGTAPNIQYF
-	TRBV25-1	TRBJ2-5	TRBD1	TGTGCCAGCAGTGAAACCGGGACAGGGTATTTTAAGACCCAGTACTTC	CASSETGTGYFKTQYF
-	TRBV28	TRBJ2-1	TRBD2	TGTGCCAGCGAGACTAGCGGGACAAACAATGAGCAGTTCTTC	CASETSGTNNEQFF
-	TRBV18	TRBJ1-1	-	TGTGCCAGCTCACTCCAGGGGTTTAGAGAAGCTTTCTTT	CASSLQGFREAFF
-	TRBV29-1	TRBJ1-1	-	TGCAGCGGGGGAGAAGGGGACACTGAAGCTTTCTTT	CSGGEGDTEAFF
once	TRBV6-5	TRBJ1-2	-	TGTGCCAGCAGTTACTCAGGCGGAGGCTACACCTTC	CASSYSGGGYTF
-	TRBV4-1	TRBJ2-5	TRBD2	TGCGCCAGCAGCCAAGAGGGTCAAACCGGGACTAGCGCTCGAGAGACCCAGTACTTC	CASSQEGQTGTSARETQYF
-	TRBV20-1	TRBJ1-1	-	TGCAGTGCTAGTGTGCCCGGGAGGAACACTGAAGCTTTCTTT	CSASVPGRNTEAFF
-	TRBV18	TRBJ1-6	-	TGTGCCAGCTCACAGGGAGTGGATAATTCACCCCTCCACTTT	CASSQGVDNSPLHF
-	TRBV7-6	TRBJ2-3	TRBD2	TGTGCCAGCAGTCAGGCAGGGTTGGGAGGGAGCACAGATACGCAGTATTTT	CASSQAGLGGSTDTQYF